This T cell receptor beta chain comes out of a study of human T cells and chemical hapten exposure (dated by TCRdb to about 2021). In terms of the full investigation: For sensitization, 2% DPC in acetone was applied to a roughly 2 cm by roughly 2 cm area of upper inner arm skin. Peripheral blood TCR repertoire changes were tracked in vivo in alopecia patients during primary and secondary sensitization to the hapten diphenylcyclopropenone (DPC). Patch tests used Finn chambers with 0.01% DPC on the upper back, scored after 6 days by International Contact Dermatitis Research Group standards. Twenty-nine alopecia patients gave blood for TCR sequencing at one to four time points (pre-sensitization, 2, 6 and 24 weeks). The mostly female patient cohort included alopecia areata with under or over 50% scalp involvement, alopecia totalis and alopecia universalis. Throughout the approximately 26-week study period, patients were also given weekly therapeutic DPC doses on the scalp. Libraries were pooled for sequencing, and per-sample TCR yields varied mainly because of small differences in library volumes within the pool. Blood samples were taken from patients before sensitization (week 0) and at 2, 6 and about 24 weeks after DPC sensitization. What the work shows at the level of the full study, not this receptor alone: A positive correlation was found between the number of PT1 expanded TCRs and patch test score, with significance reached at thresholds 8, 16 and 32 but not 4. Repeated subsampling changed both the strength of the expansion versus patch-test correlation and the threshold at which that correlation became significant. Significantly more large CDR3 similarity clusters were formed by expanded TCRs than by pre-sensitization or healthy control sets, consistent with antigen-driven responses. Because every patient had alopecia, a presumed autoimmune disease, the patients' immune response might differ from that of healthy individuals. DPC sensitization did not change how many TCRs were above 1 in 1000 frequency, and no evidence was found of alterations in global repertoire structure.

Library generation was performed with RACE. TCRdb names NextSeq 500 as the instrument used. During library preparation, unique molecular identifiers were attached to individual cDNA molecules so that TCRs could be counted quantitatively and reproducibly. Each blood RNA sample was used to sequence both TCR alpha and TCR beta chains. Turning to the authors' computational methods: The median number of TCRs per sample was some 100,000, ranging from about 20,000 to 690,600. V, J and CDR3 annotation of the TCR reads was performed with the Decombinator software suite. For the PS versus PT1 abundance plots, all samples were subsampled to the same number of TCRs (28,000). Expanded TCRs were defined as absent before sensitization and observed at least eight times at the 2-week time point. The public sequencing data were trimmed at Q25 with fastp and processed into clonotypes with MiXCR by TCRdb, which kept only in-frame beta chains. Records with the same CDR3 protein are collapsed into one entry carrying the most frequent genes and DNA. In this record, the V and J calls reflect TCRdb's handling and not the investigators' own analysis. Counted in this sample were around 120,000 distinct CDR3 sequences; about 12% of them appeared once. The leading ten clones occupy 1.1% to 1.5% of the sample.

As to this clonotype: Its cognate antigen has yet to be identified. The sample holds no much larger clone one base away, and base qualities are not on file.

In the paper's terms, the time point label means: patch test 1, 2 weeks after DPC sensitization. The sample's treatment or condition, from its label and the paper: therapeutic diphenylcyclopropenone sensitization with weekly scalp DPC. Blood at each patch-test visit was drawn before the patch test was applied. To be eligible, patients had to be aged 18 to 70, diagnosed with alopecia and judged suitable for DPC therapy, while pregnant patients were excluded. Total RNA was extracted from unfractionated whole blood collected in Tempus Blood RNA tubes. The sequence was collected from a woman in her fifties or sixties with alopecia areata. Some clones in this sample may be carry-over from other donors' samples. The source material was whole blood, sampled in connection with sensitization to the hapten diphenylcyclopropenone (DPC).

In nucleotides, the sequence is TGTGCCAGCAGTTTATTAAGCAAGAATGAGCAGTTCTTC. This translates into CASSLLSKNEQFF. The V and J genes are TRBV27 and TRBJ2-1, with the D gene not confidently named. V loses 1 base, J loses 7 bases, and the germline ends lie 8 bases apart. Reading the germline V gene (reference sequence) gives CDR1 MNHEY and CDR2 SMNVEV. The CDR3 runs 13 amino acids, cysteine and phenylalanine included. Only the CDR3 DNA stays, 39 bases, in frame from base 1.